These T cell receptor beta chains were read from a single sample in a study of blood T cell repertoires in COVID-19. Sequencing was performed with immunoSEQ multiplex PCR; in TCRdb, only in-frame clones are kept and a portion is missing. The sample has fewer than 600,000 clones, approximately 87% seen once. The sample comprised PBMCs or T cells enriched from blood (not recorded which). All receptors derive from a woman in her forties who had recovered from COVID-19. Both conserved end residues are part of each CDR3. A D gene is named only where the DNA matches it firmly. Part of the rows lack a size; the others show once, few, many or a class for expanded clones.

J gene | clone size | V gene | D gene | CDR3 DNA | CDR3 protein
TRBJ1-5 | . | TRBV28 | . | TGTGCCAGCAGTCTGGTCGGGAGGGCGTTAAAGCCCCAGCATTTT | CASSLVGRALKPQHF
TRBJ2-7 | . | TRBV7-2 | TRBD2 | TGTGCCAGCAGGTCCCCGCTCGGAGTAGCGGGAGGCTACGAGCAGTACTTC | CASRSPLGVAGGYEQYF
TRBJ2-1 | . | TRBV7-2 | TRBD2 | TGTGCCAGCAGCTTACAGAGCGGGAGGCTTTACAATGAGCAGTTCTTC | CASSLQSGRLYNEQFF
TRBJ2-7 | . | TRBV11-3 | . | TGTGCCAGCAGCTTAGATCACTCCTACGAGCAGTACTTC | CASSLDHSYEQYF
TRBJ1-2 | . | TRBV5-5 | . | TGTGCCAGCAGCCTAGGACAGTTAAACTATGGCTACACCTTC | CASSLGQLNYGYTF
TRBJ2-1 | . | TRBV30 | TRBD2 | TGTGCCTGGAGCAACGGGAGGGCCTATGAGCAGTTCTTC | CAWSNGRAYEQFF
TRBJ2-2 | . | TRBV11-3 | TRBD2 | TGTGCCAGCAGCTCGCCTACTAGCGGGAGCTTGTCGGGGGAGCTGTTTTTT | CASSSPTSGSLSGELFF
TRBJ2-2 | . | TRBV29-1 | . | TGCAGCGTTACTGACATGAACACCGGGGAGCTGTTTTTT | CSVTDMNTGELFF
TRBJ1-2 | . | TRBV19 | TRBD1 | TGTGCCAGTAGTGCCGACAGGGGGACGCGAGGCTACACCTTC | CASSADRGTRGYTF
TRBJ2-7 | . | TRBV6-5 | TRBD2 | TGTGCCAGCTCGACTAGCGGGAGTTACGAGCAGTACTTC | CASSTSGSYEQYF
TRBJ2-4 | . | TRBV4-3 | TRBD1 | TGCGCCAGCAGCCAAGTTCGGGACAGCAAACCTCGTCTAGCCAAAAACATTCAGTACTTC | CASSQVRDSKPRLAKNIQYF
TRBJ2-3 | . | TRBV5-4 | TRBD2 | TGTGCCAGCAGCTTGGCTAGCGGGAGGCCCAACACAGATACGCAGTATTTT | CASSLASGRPNTDTQYF
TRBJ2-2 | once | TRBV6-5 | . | TGTGCCAGCAGTTACGGGAGAAACACCGGGGAGCTGTTTTTT | CASSYGRNTGELFF
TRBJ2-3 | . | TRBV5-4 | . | TGTGCCAGCAGCTTTGGCCAGGGGGGAGATACGCAGTATTTT | CASSFGQGGDTQYF
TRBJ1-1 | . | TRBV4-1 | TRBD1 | TGCGCCAGCAGCCAAGGACAGGGGGCAACTGAAGCTTTCTTT | CASSQGQGATEAFF
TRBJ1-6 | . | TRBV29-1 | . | TGCAGCGTTGAAGAGACAGGTCAACTTTCACCCCTCCACTTT | CSVEETGQLSPLHF
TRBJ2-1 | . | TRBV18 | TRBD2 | TGTGCCAGCTCACCGAGGCTAGCGGGAGAATTAGAGCAGTTCTTC | CASSPRLAGELEQFF
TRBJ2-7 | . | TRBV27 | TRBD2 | TGTGCCAGCAGTTTAACCGGGACTAGTTTCCACGAGCAGTACTTC | CASSLTGTSFHEQYF
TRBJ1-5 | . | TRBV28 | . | TGTGCCAGCAGTCCCCGGTTTTATCAGGGGCCACTAAGAAATCAGCCCCAGCATTTT | CASSPRFYQGPLRNQPQHF
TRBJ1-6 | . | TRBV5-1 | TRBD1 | TGCGCCAGCAGCTTGGTCGTTGGACAGGGTGGAAATTCACCCCTCCACTTT | CASSLVVGQGGNSPLHF
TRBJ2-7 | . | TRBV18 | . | TGTGCCAGCTCACCATCGGGAGCCTACGAGCAGTACTTC | CASSPSGAYEQYF
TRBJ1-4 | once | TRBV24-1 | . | TGTGCCACCAGTGGGAGCGGGTCACCCTTTGCAACTAATGAAAAACTGTTTTTT | CATSGSGSPFATNEKLFF
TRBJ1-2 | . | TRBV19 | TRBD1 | TGTGCCAGTAGTATCGGACAGGGGGCAGGTGGCTACACCTTC | CASSIGQGAGGYTF
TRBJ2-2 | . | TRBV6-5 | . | TGTGCCAGCAACAGGAGGGACAGAGGGGTCGGGGAGCTGTTTTTT | CASNRRDRGVGELFF